This TCR beta chain was sequenced in a study of blood T cell repertoires in COVID-19 (dated by TCRdb to about 2020). About the investigation overall: Collaborator samples came from the United States, Italy and Spain and covered acute and convalescent phases of COVID-19. The prospective study material was composed of cDNA or gDNA derived from T cells, B-cell-depleted T cells, or PBMCs. Sample metadata almost always included a de-identified subject ID, COVID-19 status, age in years and sex. A freely available public database, intended as a resource for researchers studying the immune response to SARS-CoV-2, is where the repertoires were released. The dataset comprised deeply sampled blood TCRbeta repertoires from subjects exposed to, actively infected with, or recovered from COVID-19. Where available, HLA class I and class II types were obtained from metadata supplied by the sample provider rather than from assay-based typing. Samples came from the ongoing ImmuneRACE study (first 160 participants) plus 1,254 subjects from 6 global collaborators.

Reading from cysteine to phenylalanine, the CDR3 counts 16 amino acids. Only the CDR3 portion is preserved as DNA: 48 bases, with reading frame beginning at the first base. Deletion took 1 base off V and 1 base off J, with a span of 10 bases between the germline ends. As encoded in the germline V gene, CDR1 is MGHRA while CDR2 is YSYEKL. Notes on this clone: The antigen it binds to is not known. Base qualities were left out, and no much larger clone turns up one base away.

What the research found in general, with its limitations: The amount of clinical and demographic metadata varied by source and participant and was provided uncurated.

One collaborating source in Seattle enrolled patients while the patients were actively infected and followed the patients over time throughout the course of disease. Whole blood was collected in K2EDTA tubes by collaborating institutions according to the institutions' own protocols. Collaborator samples were shipped for TCRbeta analysis as frozen whole blood, isolated PBMCs, or DNA extracted from either sample type. The immunoSEQ Assay, a bias-controlled multiplex PCR, was used to amplify TCRbeta CDR3 regions from genomic DNA. Processing in the source paper ran as follows. The number of nucleated cells in each sample was estimated from the amplification of reference gene primers within the assay. To quantify the absolute abundance of each unique TCRbeta CDR3 rearrangement, sequence reads were collapsed and filtered. For each sample, productive Simpson clonality was calculated by taking the square root of Simpson's diversity index across productive rearrangements. TCRdb took this table from immuneACCESS and kept in-frame rearrangements with V and J called. Such tables lack part of the clones; where checked against another copy, unresolved V genes explain under half of the gap, and the rest is unexplained. The V and J calls and clone size come from that table; D and trimming were worked out from the DNA. This sample gives some 260,000 clones in total; around nine tenths of them show up just once. The ten largest clones represent roughly a tenth of the sample.

Recombination connected TRBV4-1 to TRBJ2-2; TRBD2 is perhaps the D gene, given 6 matching bases. Sample: peripheral blood. The source of this sequence is a woman in her 70s with COVID-19, enrolled during active disease. The DNA sequence is as follows: TGCGCCAGCAGCCAAGTTGGAGGGCTGAACACCGGGGAGCTGTTTTTT. It translates to CASSQVGGLNTGELFF.